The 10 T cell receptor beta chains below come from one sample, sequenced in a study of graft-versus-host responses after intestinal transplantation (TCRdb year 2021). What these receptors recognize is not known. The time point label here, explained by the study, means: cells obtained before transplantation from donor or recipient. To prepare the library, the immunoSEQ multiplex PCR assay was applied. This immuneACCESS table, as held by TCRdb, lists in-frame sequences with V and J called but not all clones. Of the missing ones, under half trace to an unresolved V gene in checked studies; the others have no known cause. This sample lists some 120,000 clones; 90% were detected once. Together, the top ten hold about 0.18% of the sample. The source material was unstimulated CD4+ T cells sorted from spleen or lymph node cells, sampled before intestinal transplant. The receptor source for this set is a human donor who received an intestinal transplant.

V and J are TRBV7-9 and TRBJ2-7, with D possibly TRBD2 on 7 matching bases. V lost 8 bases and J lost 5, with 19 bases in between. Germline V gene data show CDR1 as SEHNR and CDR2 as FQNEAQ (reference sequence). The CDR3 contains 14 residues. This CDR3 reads CASRREGGRDEQYF. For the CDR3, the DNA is TGTGCCAGCCGACGCGAGGGGGGGCGAGACGAGCAGTACTTC. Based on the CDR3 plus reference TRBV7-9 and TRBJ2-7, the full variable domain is DTGVSQNPRHKITKRGQNVTFRCDPISEHNRLYWYRQTLGQGPEFLTYFQNEAQLEKSRLLSDRFSAERPKGSFSTLEIQRTEQGDSAMYLCASRREGGRDEQYFGPGTRLTVT.

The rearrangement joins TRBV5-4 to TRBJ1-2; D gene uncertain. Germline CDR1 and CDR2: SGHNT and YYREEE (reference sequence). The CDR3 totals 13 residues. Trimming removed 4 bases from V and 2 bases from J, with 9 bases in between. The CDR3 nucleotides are TGTGCCAGCAGCCTTAAACAGAACTATGGCTACACCTTC. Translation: CASSLKQNYGYTF.

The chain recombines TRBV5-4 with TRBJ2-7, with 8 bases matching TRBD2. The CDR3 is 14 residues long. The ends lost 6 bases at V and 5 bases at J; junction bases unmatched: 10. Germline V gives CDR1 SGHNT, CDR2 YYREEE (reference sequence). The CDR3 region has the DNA TGTGCCAGCACCCCTGGCGGGGGGAAGGACGAGCAGTACTTC. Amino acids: CASTPGGGKDEQYF.

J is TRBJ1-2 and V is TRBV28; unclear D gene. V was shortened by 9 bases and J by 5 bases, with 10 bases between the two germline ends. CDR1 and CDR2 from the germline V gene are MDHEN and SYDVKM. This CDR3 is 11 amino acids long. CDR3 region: CASQAPYGYTF. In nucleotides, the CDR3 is TGTGCCAGTCAAGCACCTTATGGCTACACCTTC.

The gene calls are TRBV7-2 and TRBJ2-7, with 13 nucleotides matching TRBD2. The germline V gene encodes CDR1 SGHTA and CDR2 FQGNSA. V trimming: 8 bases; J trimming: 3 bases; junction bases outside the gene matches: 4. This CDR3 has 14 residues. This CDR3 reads CASQLAGGRYEQYF. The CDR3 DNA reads TGTGCCAGCCAACTAGCGGGGGGGCGCTACGAGCAGTACTTC. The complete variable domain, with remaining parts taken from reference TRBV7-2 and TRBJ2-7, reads GAGVSQSPSNKVTEKGKDVELRCDPISGHTALYWYRQSLGQGLEFLIYFQGNSAPDKSGLPSDRFSAERTGGSVSTLTIQRTQQEDSAVYLCASQLAGGRYEQYFGPGTRLTVT.

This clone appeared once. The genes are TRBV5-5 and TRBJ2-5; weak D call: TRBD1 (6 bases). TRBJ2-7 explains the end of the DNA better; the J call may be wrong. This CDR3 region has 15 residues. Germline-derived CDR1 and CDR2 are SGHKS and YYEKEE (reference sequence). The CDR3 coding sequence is TGTGCCAGCAGCTTACAGGGATCCTCCGCCTACGAGCAGTACTTC. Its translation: CASSLQGSSAYEQYF.

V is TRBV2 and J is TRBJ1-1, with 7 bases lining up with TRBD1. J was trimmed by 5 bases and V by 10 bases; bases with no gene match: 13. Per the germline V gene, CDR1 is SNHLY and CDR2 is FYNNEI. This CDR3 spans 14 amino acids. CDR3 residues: CATAPQGMGTEAFF. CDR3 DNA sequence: TGTGCCACCGCTCCACAGGGGATGGGGACTGAAGCTTTCTTT.

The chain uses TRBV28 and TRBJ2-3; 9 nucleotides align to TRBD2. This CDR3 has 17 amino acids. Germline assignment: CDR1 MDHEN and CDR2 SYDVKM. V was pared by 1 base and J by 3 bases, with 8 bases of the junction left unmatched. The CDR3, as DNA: TGTGCCAGCAGTTTATCGGTCTTAGCGGGAGCAACAGATACGCAGTATTTT. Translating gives CASSLSVLAGATDTQYF.

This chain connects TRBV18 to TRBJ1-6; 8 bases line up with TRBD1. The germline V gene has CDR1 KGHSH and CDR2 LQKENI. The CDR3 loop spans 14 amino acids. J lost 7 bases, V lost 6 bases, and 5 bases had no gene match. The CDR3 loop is CASSPGTGNSPLHF. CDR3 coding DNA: TGTGCCAGCTCCCCCGGGACAGGCAATTCACCCCTCCACTTT.

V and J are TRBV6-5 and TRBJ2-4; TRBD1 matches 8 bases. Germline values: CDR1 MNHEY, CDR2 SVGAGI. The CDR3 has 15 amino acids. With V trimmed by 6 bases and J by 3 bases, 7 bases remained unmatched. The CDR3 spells CASRPDRGGKNIQYF. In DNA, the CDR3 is TGTGCCAGCAGGCCTGACAGGGGAGGCAAAAACATTCAGTACTTC.